The next 29 T cell receptor beta chains were all read from a single sample in a study of metastatic and nonmetastatic thyroid tumors. Ahead of thyroid surgery, no patient had received treatment of any kind. TCRdb re-called clones via MiXCR from the PCR reads. The sample has tens of thousands of clones, about 30% seen once; the top ten hold roughly 32%. The sample consisted of blood. Receptors originate from a female donor with papillary thyroid cancer or a benign thyroid nodule (not recorded which). Some clones in this sample may be carry-over from other donors' samples.

This chain links TRBV19 with TRBJ2-7; a possible D gene is TRBD2 (6 bases). V was trimmed by 5 bases and J by 7 bases, leaving 15 bases between them. This CDR3 region has 13 residues. The germline V gene encodes CDR1 LNHDA and CDR2 SQIVND (reference sequence). CDR3 amino acids: CASSAGTAFEQYF. The DNA of the CDR3 is TGTGCCAGTAGTGCCGGGACTGCGTTTGAGCAGTACTTC.

This clone was picked up many times. The genes are TRBV24-1 and TRBJ2-1, with TRBD1 matching over 7 bases. The germline gives CDR1 KGHDR, CDR2 SFDVKD. Trimming took 0 bases from V and 1 from J; bases not matched to a gene: 14. This CDR3 is 20 amino acids long. In DNA, the CDR3 is TGTGCCACCAGTGATTTGGGCACAGGGGAAAGTAGAGGTTCCTACAATGAGCAGTTCTTC. Amino acid sequence: CATSDLGTGESRGSYNEQFF.

This clone has just a few counts. The chain recombines TRBV19 with TRBJ1-2; D gene ambiguous. CDR1 and CDR2 from the germline V gene are LNHDA and SQIVND (reference sequence). This CDR3 contains 10 residues. The V end lost 6 bases, the J end lost 4 bases, and 3 bases lay between the germline ends. The CDR3 is CASSAYGYTF. The DNA of the CDR3 is TGTGCCAGTAGCGCCTATGGCTACACCTTC. The variable domain in full, with the rest retrieved from reference TRBV19 and TRBJ1-2, is DGGITQSPKYLFRKEGQNVTLSCEQNLNHDAMYWYRQDPGQGLRLIYYSQIVNDFQKGDIAEGYSVSREKKESFPLTVTSAQKNPTAFYLCASSAYGYTFGSGTRLTVV.

Ten or more counts support this clone. The rearrangement uses TRBV2 and TRBJ1-1; D unresolved. Trimming removed 6 bases at V and 1 base at J, with 6 bases between. The germline V gene has CDR1 SNHLY and CDR2 FYNNEI. This CDR3 region has 12 residues. The CDR3 nucleotides read TGTGCCAGCAGAACCGGGAACACTGAAGCTTTCTTT. Protein product: CASRTGNTEAFF.

The rearrangement joins TRBV20-1 to TRBJ2-1; D ambiguous. The CDR3 length is 18 residues. The V gene lost 0 bases and the J gene lost 10 bases, with 28 bases spanning the gap. Germline V gene lookup returns CDR1 DFQATT and CDR2 SNEGSKA (reference sequence). The DNA for the CDR3 is TGCAGTGCTAGAGATCGTTCGGTCCGGACCCTTGGGTCGAGAGAGCAGTTCTTC. Amino acid sequence: CSARDRSVRTLGSREQFF.

This clone is medium-sized. The chain links TRBV6-2 or TRBV6-3 to TRBJ2-3, with D possibly called TRBD1 or TRBD2 (5 bases each). Trimming shortened V by 0 bases and J by 3 bases, and 7 bases separated the two germline ends. In germline, CDR1 is MNHEY, CDR2 SVGEGT. The CDR3 is 14 residues long. CDR3 in DNA: TGTGCCAGCAGTTACTCGGGGGAGACAGATACGCAGTATTTT. Protein product: CASSYSGETDTQYF.

This clone was picked up many times. The CDR3 protein is CASSFGLELEAFF. DNA for the CDR3: TGTGCCAGCAGCTTCGGGTTAGAACTTGAAGCTTTCTTT. This chain uses TRBV7-8 with TRBJ1-1; D gene uncertain. CDR1 and CDR2 (germline): SGHVS, FQNEAQ. V gave up 3 bases and J gave up 7 bases, with 12 bases separating them. The CDR3 spans 13 residues.

This clone was seen many times. The CDR3 loop reads CASSLGPSVPPREAFF. The CDR3, as DNA: TGTGCCAGCAGCTTAGGTCCGTCGGTCCCTCCCCGTGAAGCTTTCTTT. V is TRBV11-1 and J is TRBJ1-1; D is unclear. Trimming stripped 1 base from V and 7 bases from J, with 19 bases between. Germline V gives CDR1 SGHAT, CDR2 FQDESV (reference sequence). This CDR3 spans 16 amino acids.

This clone was detected many times. This chain links TRBV28 with TRBJ1-4, with D perhaps TRBD1 (5 bases). The germline V gene has CDR1 MDHEN and CDR2 SYDVKM. The V and J ends lost 1 base and 8 bases respectively, with 20 bases between them. CDR3 length: 17 amino acids. CDR3 in amino acids: CASSLSQGSMFPEKLFF. CDR3 nucleotide sequence: TGTGCCAGCAGTTTATCCCAGGGTAGTATGTTTCCGGAAAAACTGTTTTTT.

The chain has TRBV11-2 and TRBJ2-2; a weak D match, TRBD1 (5 bases). V lost 4 bases and J lost 4, with 16 bases in between. CDR1 is SGHAT and CDR2 is FQNNGV in the germline V gene. CDR3 length: 16 amino acids. The DNA of the CDR3 is TGTGCCAGCAGCTCTTACCAGGGAATGTCCACCGGGGAGCTGTTTTTT. Translation gives CASSSYQGMSTGELFF. Full variable domain (remainder filled in from reference TRBV11-2 and TRBJ2-2): EAGVAQSPRYKIIEKRQSVAFWCNPISGHATLYWYQQILGQGPKLLIQFQNNGVVDDSQLPKDRFSAERLKGVDSTLKIQPAKLEDSAVYLCASSSYQGMSTGELFFGEGSRLTVL.

This clone was observed once. V gene TRBV30 combines with J gene TRBJ1-6; 7 bases line up with TRBD1. V shed 2 bases, J shed 7 bases, and the junction held 8 bases outside the gene matches. The germline V gene has CDR1 GTSNPN and CDR2 SVGIG (reference sequence). The CDR3 contains 15 residues. CDR3 amino acids: CAWSPTGTENSPLHF. The CDR3 coding sequence is TGTGCCTGGAGTCCAACCGGGACAGAGAATTCACCCCTCCACTTT.

This clone was seen more than once but under ten times. CDR3 nucleotide sequence: TGTGCCAGCAGTCAGGGTTTGAAGCCCTCAACTAATGAAAAACTGTTTTTT. Its protein is CASSQGLKPSTNEKLFF. J is TRBJ1-4 and V is TRBV6-1, with D possibly TRBD1 on 5 matching bases. The CDR3 spans 17 residues. Per the germline V gene, CDR1 is MNHNS and CDR2 is SASEGT. V shed 5 bases and J shed 0 bases, with 16 bases lying between them.

This clone is medium-sized (0.01 to 0.1%). The V and J genes are TRBV19 and TRBJ1-1, with 8 positions matching TRBD1. V trimming: 3 bases; J trimming: 0 bases; junction bases outside the gene matches: 3. Germline loops: CDR1 LNHDA, CDR2 SQIVND (reference sequence). The CDR3 sequence is 15 residues long. This CDR3 is CASSIRGQVNTEAFF. In DNA form, the CDR3 reads TGTGCCAGTAGTATCCGGGGACAGGTGAACACTGAAGCTTTCTTT. Full variable domain (outside the CDR3, taken from reference TRBV19 and TRBJ1-1): DGGITQSPKYLFRKEGQNVTLSCEQNLNHDAMYWYRQDPGQGLRLIYYSQIVNDFQKGDIAEGYSVSREKKESFPLTVTSAQKNPTAFYLCASSIRGQVNTEAFFGQGTRLTVV.

Many counts were recorded for this clone. The chain is built from TRBV20-1 and TRBJ2-5; possibly TRBD1 for D (5 bases). CDR1 is DFQATT, CDR2 SNEGSKA, per germline (reference sequence). The CDR3 runs 13 residues. V was clipped by 0 bases and J by 7 bases, with 12 bases between them. The CDR3 DNA reads TGCAGTGCTAGAGATCAGGGATTGGGGACCCAGTACTTC. This encodes CSARDQGLGTQYF.

This clone is categorized as medium-sized. The V call is TRBV30, the J call TRBJ2-1; 11 bases are a match to TRBD1. The CDR3 extends over 14 amino acids. The junction had 3 bases not matched to a gene; V was cut back by 2 bases and J by 6 bases. CDR1 GTSNPN and CDR2 SVGIG come from the germline V gene (reference sequence). CDR3 region: CAWSHGTGGNEQFF. The CDR3 DNA sequence: TGTGCCTGGAGTCACGGGACAGGGGGCAATGAGCAGTTCTTC.

This clone was counted at least ten times. The chain has TRBV12-3 or TRBV12-4 and TRBJ1-4, with D perhaps matching TRBD1 (6 bases). This CDR3 comprises 16 residues. Deletions cut 5 bases from V and 5 bases from J, with 18 bases between. CDR3 sequence reads: CASSPLQTGENEKLFF. The CDR3 DNA sequence: TGTGCCAGCAGTCCACTACAGACAGGAGAAAATGAAAAACTGTTTTTT.

V usage is TRBV19 and J usage is TRBJ1-4; TRBD1 aligns across 11 bases. CDR1 is LNHDA and CDR2 is SQIVND in the germline V gene (reference sequence). The CDR3 has 14 amino acids. The V gene end was trimmed by 6 bases and the J gene end by 5 bases; junction bases not matched to a gene: 2. The CDR3: CASRGQGANEKLFF. Written as DNA, the CDR3 is TGTGCCAGTAGAGGACAGGGGGCGAATGAAAAACTGTTTTTT.

This clone was picked up many times. The identical CDR3 is also encoded by other nucleotide sequences in the sample. The chain joins TRBV5-1 to TRBJ2-1, with TRBD2 matching over 8 bases. Germline V CDR1 and CDR2: SGHRS, YFSETQ. V shed 3 bases, J shed 2 bases, and the junction held 22 bases outside the gene matches. The CDR3 spans 21 residues. The CDR3 DNA sequence: TGCGCCAGCAGCTGGCCCCGGGGTAGCGGGACCCCCAGGGCCACCTACAATGAGCAGTTCTTC. Translated, it gives CASSWPRGSGTPRATYNEQFF.

This clone was seen repeatedly, ten times or more. J is TRBJ2-3 and V is TRBV12-3 or TRBV12-4, with 7 bases aligning to TRBD2. The CDR3 extends over 17 amino acids. V shed 6 bases, J shed 3 bases, and the junction held 15 bases outside the gene matches. In DNA, the CDR3 is TGTGCCAGCAGCCCTACCCGGACTAGATTTGGTACAGATACGCAGTATTTT. Protein: CASSPTRTRFGTDTQYF.

The chain employs TRBV6-1 and TRBJ2-7; 8 nucleotides align to TRBD1. This CDR3 comprises 13 residues. The V and J ends lost 3 bases and 4 bases, in that order; junction bases with no gene match: 2. The germline gives CDR1 MNHNS, CDR2 SASEGT. This chain's CDR3 is CASSEDRVYEQYF. DNA of the CDR3: TGTGCCAGCAGTGAGGACAGGGTTTACGAGCAGTACTTC.

The genes are TRBV24-1 and TRBJ2-7; 7 bases line up with TRBD2. J lost 9 bases, V lost 4 bases, and 14 bases had no gene match. The CDR3 is made up of 15 amino acids. The germline V gene encodes CDR1 KGHDR and CDR2 SFDVKD. The CDR3 reads CATSDPLARGTLQYF. CDR3 nucleotides: TGTGCCACCAGTGACCCACTAGCGCGAGGGACTCTGCAGTACTTC.

J is TRBJ2-7 and V is TRBV3-1, with D perhaps being TRBD1 or TRBD2 (5 bases each). The CDR3 consists of 13 residues. Trimming removed 5 bases from V and 5 bases from J, with 13 bases in between. Per the germline V gene, CDR1 is LGHDT and CDR2 is YNNKEL (reference sequence). The CDR3 sequence: CASSREGKNEQYF. The DNA of the CDR3 is TGTGCCAGCAGCAGAGAGGGGAAAAACGAGCAGTACTTC.

As regards this clone: At one end the junction does not follow the germline gene, possibly because of a read error. This chain connects TRBV7-2 to TRBJ1-4; D is uncertain. Germline loops: CDR1 SGHTA, CDR2 FQGNSA. CDR3 length: 13 residues. Here the CDR3 DNA reads TGTGACAGCAGCTCCTACTCGAATGAAAAGCTGTTTTTT. It translates to CDSSSYSNEKLFF. The entire variable domain, with the rest obtained from reference TRBV7-2 and TRBJ1-4, is as follows: GAGVSQSPSNKVTEKGKDVELRCDPISGHTALYWYRQSLGQGLEFLIYFQGNSAPDKSGLPSDRFSAERTGGSVSTLTIQRTQQEDSAVYLCDSSSYSNEKLFFGSGTQLSVL.

The rearrangement links TRBV5-4 to TRBJ2-5; TRBD2 aligns across 13 bases. The germline V gene has CDR1 SGHNT and CDR2 YYREEE (reference sequence). The V and J ends lost 4 bases and 9 bases, in that order; junction bases with no gene match: 12. This CDR3 is built from 16 residues. CDR3 DNA sequence: TGTGCCAGCAGCATACCAGGACTAGCGGGAGACCCAGCCCAGTACTTC. It is translated as CASSIPGLAGDPAQYF.

The CDR3 sequence: CASSGKGSWETQYF. The CDR3 DNA reads as TGTGCCAGCAGTGGGAAAGGGTCATGGGAGACCCAGTACTTC. The V call is TRBV2, the J call TRBJ2-5; D not certain. The CDR3 loop spans 14 amino acids. Per the germline V gene, CDR1 is SNHLY and CDR2 is FYNNEI. Trimming removed 4 bases from V and 5 bases from J, with 14 bases in between.

In its sample, this clone was seen many times. The V call is TRBV4-1, the J call TRBJ2-4; D possibly uses TRBD1 or TRBD2 (5 bases each). CDR1 and CDR2 (germline): MGHRA, YSYEKL. CDR3 length: 17 residues. The V and J ends lost 4 bases and 0 bases respectively, with 16 bases between them. CDR3 sequence: CASSPDTGTLAKNIQYF. The CDR3 nucleotides read TGCGCCAGCAGCCCTGACACGGGGACGCTAGCCAAAAACATTCAGTACTTC.

The chain joins TRBV15 to TRBJ2-2; D is undetermined. Trimming took 0 bases from V and 6 from J, leaving 8 bases between them. The germline V gene has CDR1 LNHNV and CDR2 YYDKDF (reference sequence). This CDR3 region has 14 residues. The CDR3 bases are TGTGCCACCAGCAGAGATAAAGAGTCCGGGGAGCTGTTTTTT. Translating it yields CATSRDKESGELFF. Drawing the rest from reference TRBV15 and TRBJ2-2, the complete variable domain is DAMVIQNPRYQVTQFGKPVTLSCSQTLNHNVMYWYQQKSSQAPKLLFHYYDKDFNNEADTPDNFQSRRPNTSFCFLDIRSPGLGDTAMYLCATSRDKESGELFFGEGSRLTVL.

This clone was observed at least ten times. This sequence joins TRBV29-1 and TRBJ2-7; TRBD1 matches at 9 bases. Trimming at V came to 3 bases and at J to 5 bases, leaving 8 bases not matched to a gene. CDR1 SQVTM and CDR2 ANQGSEA come from the germline V gene. The CDR3 covers 14 residues. The CDR3: CSVDDPGQGNEQYF. The CDR3 region has the DNA TGCAGCGTTGATGACCCGGGACAGGGAAACGAGCAGTACTTC.

This clone was observed many times. This sequence joins TRBV6-4 and TRBJ2-3, with D uncertain. CDR3 length: 16 residues. Germline V gives CDR1 MRHNA, CDR2 SNTAGT. Trimming removed 2 bases at V and 2 bases at J, with 14 bases between. The CDR3 region is CASSDNVGGPTDTQYF. The CDR3 DNA is TGTGCCAGCAGTGACAACGTAGGTGGACCCACAGATACGCAGTATTTT.